The source of this T cell receptor (beta chain) is a study of human CD8 memory T cell subsets. Concerning this clonotype itself: Its antigen is unknown.

The CDR3 is 13 residues long. Germline loops: CDR1 MGHRA, CDR2 YSYEKL. A negative magnetic separation step was used to enrich total CD8+ T cells. The study's findings and limits: Similar levels of high diversity, measured as normalized Shannon-Wiener diversity, were found in stem-like memory and precursor exhausted T cells, which was not the case for effector memory cells. Diversity, per Chao1 estimates, appeared greater in stem-like memory T cells than in precursor exhausted T cells.

Construction of TCR beta libraries was accomplished by means of UMI-labeled 5' RACE. TCRdb re-called the 5' RACE reads and shows each CDR3 protein once, DNA omitted. The sample yields about 17,000 distinct CDR3 sequences, of which the top ten take up approximately 5%. The chain couples TRBV4-1 to TRBJ1-1. The TCR was taken from a human donor in good health. The sample comprised CD8+ T cells from PBMCs. The CDR3 sequence: CASSQEQSTEAFF.